Below, 21 T cell receptor beta chains from the same sample are listed, as sequenced in a study of blood T cell repertoires in COVID-19. Method: immunoSEQ multiplex PCR; TCRdb's copy keeps in-frame clones and lacks some. The sample includes about 330,000 clones, 87% of them seen just once. Sequencing was carried out using peripheral blood. These receptor sequences come from a man in his thirties or forties with COVID-19, enrolled during active disease.

This clone was observed once. The V gene is TRBV5-3, the J gene TRBJ1-4; D remains ambiguous. TRBV5-3 is an open reading frame whose function is uncertain. This CDR3 contains 15 residues. V gave up 1 base and J gave up 2 bases, with 9 bases separating them. The CDR3 loop reads CARSLSRNTNEKLFF. Written as DNA, the CDR3 is TGTGCCAGAAGCTTGTCGAGGAATACTAATGAAAAACTGTTTTTT.

This clone has just one count. The V call is TRBV7-9, the J call TRBJ2-3, with TRBD1 matching over 12 bases. The CDR3 runs 18 residues. V dropped 5 bases and J dropped 0; count of bases not matched to a gene: 9. Per germline, CDR1 SEHNR and CDR2 FQNEAQ (reference sequence). CDR3 amino acids: CASSLSGTGGLSTDTQYF. The CDR3 bases are TGTGCCAGCAGCCTCTCCGGGACAGGGGGCCTAAGCACAGATACGCAGTATTTT.

The genes are TRBV19 and TRBJ2-3, with TRBD2 identical over 8 bases. The CDR3 has 19 residues. J was trimmed by 2 bases and V by 8 bases; bases with no gene match: 21. Germline CDR1 LNHDA, CDR2 SQIVND (reference sequence). CDR3 residues: CASWGWGREGRGVTDTQYF. CDR3 in DNA: TGTGCCAGTTGGGGCTGGGGACGGGAGGGCCGAGGGGTCACAGATACGCAGTATTTT.

This chain links TRBV12-2 with TRBJ2-1; TRBD2, the table's D call, was not compared with the DNA. TRBV12-2 is a listed pseudogene. This CDR3 comprises 14 residues. DNA of the CDR3: TGTGCAAGTCGCCCGGGACTAGCCTACAATGAGCAGTTCTTC. This codes for CASRPGLAYNEQFF.

This clone was recorded once. The rearrangement joins TRBV19 to TRBJ2-1; 9 bases align to TRBD1. This CDR3 is 14 amino acids long. The germline CDR1 and CDR2 sequences are LNHDA and SQIVND (reference sequence). With V trimmed by 6 bases and J by 8 bases, 8 bases remained unmatched. The CDR3 protein is CASSSGQGLDEQFF. The CDR3 DNA reads as TGTGCCAGTAGCTCCGGACAGGGGTTGGATGAGCAGTTCTTC.

The V call is TRBV28, the J call TRBJ1-2; D is perhaps TRBD1 (5 bases). The CDR3 runs to 13 residues. Trimming removed 5 bases from V and 3 bases from J, with 10 bases in between. Looked up from germline, CDR1 is MDHEN and CDR2 is SYDVKM. CDR3 in DNA: TGTGCCAGCAGTCCAGGGATTTACTATGGCTACACCTTC. It yields the protein CASSPGIYYGYTF.

The CDR3 nucleotides read TGTGCCACCAGTGATGCCCGACAGGGGGTTAATGAAAAACTGTTTTTT. Residues: CATSDARQGVNEKLFF. The gene calls are TRBV24-1 and TRBJ1-4; 9 bases are shared with TRBD1. Per germline, CDR1 KGHDR and CDR2 SFDVKD. The length of the CDR3 is 16 residues. Trimming removed 3 bases from V and 4 bases from J; junction bases left unmatched: 5.

The chain joins TRBV5-4 to TRBJ2-2, with TRBD1 as a possible D gene (6 bases). CDR3 length: 15 amino acids. V was clipped by 4 bases and J by 2 bases, with 12 bases between them. Germline CDR1 SGHNT, CDR2 YYREEE (reference sequence). This CDR3 is CASSLGDINTGELFF. For the CDR3, the DNA is TGTGCCAGCAGCCTAGGGGACATTAACACCGGGGAGCTGTTTTTT.

The chain carries TRBV3-1 (or the pseudogene TRBV3-2) and TRBJ2-3; 11 bases fit TRBD2. Trimming removed 4 bases from V and 0 bases from J; junction bases left unmatched: 15. This CDR3 spans 20 amino acids. Germline assignment: CDR1 LGHDT and CDR2 YNNKEL (reference sequence). CDR3 nucleotide sequence: TGTGCCAGCAGCCCCTCAGGGGGCGGACTAGCGGGTACTAGCACAGATACGCAGTATTTT. Encoded protein: CASSPSGGGLAGTSTDTQYF.

The rearrangement joins TRBV7-2 to TRBJ2-1; 9 bases map to TRBD2. The germline gives CDR1 SGHTA, CDR2 FQGNSA. J was trimmed by 6 bases and V by 5 bases; bases with no gene match: 11. The CDR3 has 16 amino acids. The CDR3 loop reads CASSPPTGTSFNEQFF. The CDR3 DNA reads as TGTGCCAGCAGCCCTCCTACCGGGACTAGCTTCAATGAGCAGTTCTTC.

V usage is TRBV9 and J usage is TRBJ2-7; 8 bases line up with TRBD1. The V and J ends lost 0 bases and 6 bases, in that order; junction bases with no gene match: 8. The V gene's germline CDR1 is SGDLS and CDR2 YYNGEE. CDR3 length equals 15 residues. The CDR3 nucleotides are TGTGCCAGCAGCGTAGGGACAGGGAAGGGCGGCGAGCAGTACTTC. As protein: CASSVGTGKGGEQYF.

V gene TRBV27 combines with J gene TRBJ2-2; 7 nucleotides agree with TRBD1. CDR1 and CDR2 (germline): MNHEY, SMNVEV (reference sequence). The CDR3 covers 15 residues. After removal of 6 bases from V and 3 bases from J, the junction contained 7 bases not matched to a gene. The DNA of the CDR3 is TGTGCCAGCAGCTTACAGGGGCCCTACACCGGGGAGCTGTTTTTT. Amino acids: CASSLQGPYTGELFF.

This chain connects TRBV4-3 to TRBJ2-7; maybe TRBD2 (6 bases). Germline lookup yields CDR1 LGHNA and CDR2 YSLEER. The CDR3 loop spans 14 amino acids. The V and J ends lost 0 bases and 6 bases respectively, with 12 bases between them. The CDR3 nucleotides read TGCGCCAGCAGCCAAGATTTTCGGGGAGGCGAGCAGTACTTC. It translates to CASSQDFRGGEQYF.

The V call is TRBV5-4, the J call TRBJ2-2, with 8 bases identical to TRBD2. CDR3 length equals 15 residues. V dropped 4 bases and J dropped 2; count of bases not matched to a gene: 4. Germline lookup yields CDR1 SGHNT and CDR2 YYREEE (reference sequence). CDR3 DNA sequence: TGTGCCAGCAGCCCCGGGAGGGGAAACACCGGGGAGCTGTTTTTT. Translated: CASSPGRGNTGELFF.

The chain joins TRBV19 to TRBJ2-7; 7 nucleotides agree with TRBD2. The junction had 8 bases not matched to a gene; V was cut back by 4 bases and J by 2 bases. Germline V lookup: CDR1 LNHDA, CDR2 SQIVND (reference sequence). The CDR3 totals 15 residues. The CDR3 is CASSSGTGGTYEQYF. CDR3 bases: TGTGCCAGTAGTAGTGGGACGGGGGGTACCTACGAGCAGTACTTC.

The chain uses TRBV18 and TRBJ2-7; TRBD1 matches 11 bases. J gave up 5 bases and V 6 bases, and 6 bases lay outside the gene matches. The CDR3 is made up of 14 amino acids. Germline lookup yields CDR1 KGHSH and CDR2 LQKENI. The DNA of the CDR3 is TGTGCCAGCTCGCCGGGACAGGGGGTCAACGAGCAGTACTTC. This gives the protein CASSPGQGVNEQYF.

This clone is a singleton in its sample. The chain uses TRBV5-1 and TRBJ1-1; 8 bases are a match to TRBD1. The CDR3 has 13 amino acids. The V segment lost 7 bases and the J segment 2 bases; nucleotides outside the gene matches: 4. Germline CDR1 is SGHRS and CDR2 is YFSETQ. CDR3 in amino acids: CASLQGGNTEAFF. DNA for the CDR3: TGCGCCAGCCTACAGGGGGGAAACACTGAAGCTTTCTTT.

This chain connects TRBV30 to TRBJ2-1; D may be TRBD2 (5 bases). V was shortened by 4 bases and J by 12 bases, with 16 bases between the two germline ends. CDR3 length equals 12 residues. Germline V gene sequence: CDR1 GTSNPN, CDR2 SVGIG (reference sequence). The CDR3 is CAWIGGGVGQFF. CDR3 nucleotides: TGTGCCTGGATTGGAGGTGGTGTCGGGCAGTTCTTC.

The chain employs TRBV7-9 and TRBJ2-1, with 8 bases identical to TRBD1. Germline V lookup: CDR1 SEHNR, CDR2 FQNEAQ (reference sequence). Trimming removed 2 bases from V and 6 bases from J; junction bases left unmatched: 3. The CDR3 runs to 14 residues. CDR3 amino acids: CASSLIDRGNEQFF. CDR3 bases: TGTGCCAGCAGCTTAATAGACAGGGGCAATGAGCAGTTCTTC. The full variable domain, rest sourced from reference TRBV7-9 and TRBJ2-1, is DTGVSQNPRHKITKRGQNVTFRCDPISEHNRLYWYRQTLGQGPEFLTYFQNEAQLEKSRLLSDRFSAERPKGSFSTLEIQRTEQGDSAMYLCASSLIDRGNEQFFGPGTRLTVL.

The rearrangement joins TRBV9 to TRBJ2-7; TRBD2 matches 7 bases. The CDR3 has 15 amino acids. V shed 0 bases, J shed 3 bases, and the junction held 6 bases outside the gene matches. Germline V gene data show CDR1 as SGDLS and CDR2 as YYNGEE. The CDR3, as DNA: TGTGCCAGCAGCGTAGGACTAGCTAAAGACTACGAGCAGTACTTC. This encodes CASSVGLAKDYEQYF.

The V call is TRBV4-3, the J call TRBJ1-4; unclear D gene. The germline V gene encodes CDR1 LGHNA and CDR2 YSLEER. This CDR3 spans 15 amino acids. The germline V and J ends were trimmed by 0 bases and 8 bases, with 13 bases remaining between them. In DNA form, the CDR3 reads TGCGCCAGCAGCCAAGATCTGGGAAGGAGGGAAAAACTGTTTTTT. This sequence encodes CASSQDLGRREKLFF.